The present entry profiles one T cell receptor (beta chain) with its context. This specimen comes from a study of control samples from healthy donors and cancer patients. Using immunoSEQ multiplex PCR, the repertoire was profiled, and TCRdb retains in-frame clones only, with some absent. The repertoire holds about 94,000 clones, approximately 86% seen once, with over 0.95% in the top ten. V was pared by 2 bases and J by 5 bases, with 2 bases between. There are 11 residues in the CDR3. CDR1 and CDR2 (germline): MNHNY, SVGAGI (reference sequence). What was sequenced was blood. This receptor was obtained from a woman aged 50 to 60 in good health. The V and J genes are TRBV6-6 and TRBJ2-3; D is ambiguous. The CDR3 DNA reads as TGTGCCAGCAGTTACGGAGATACGCAGTATTTT. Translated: CASSYGDTQYF.